This T cell receptor beta chain was retrieved from a study of shared clonotypes between healthy human individuals. CDR3 length equals 15 residues. V was clipped by 4 bases and J by 3 bases; unmatched bases: 7. Germline assignment: CDR1 GTSNPN and CDR2 SVGIG (reference sequence). CD45RO negativity and positive selection for CCR7 defined naive CD8 cells, a population that excluded terminally differentiated effector memory CD45RA+ cells. Deep-level running was used for the assay. Some clones are missing from TCRdb's copy, which holds only in-frame ones; the method was immunoSEQ multiplex PCR. The sample lists about 2.1 million clones; 93% were seen once.

This TCR came from a young man in good health. Some clones in this sample may be carry-over from other donors' samples. The chain has TRBV30 and TRBJ2-7; 12 bases fit TRBD2. The specimen was naive CD8+ T cells from PBMCs. The CDR3 loop is CAWTRTSGRLYEQYF. Here the CDR3 DNA reads TGTGCCTGGACCCGAACTAGCGGGAGGCTCTACGAGCAGTACTTC.